This TCR beta chain was identified in a study of T cell responses to AZD1222 COVID-19 vaccine. Concerning this clone itself: An end of the junction does not agree with germline; a read error may underlie this.

The CDR3 runs 15 residues. CDR1 is MNHEY, CDR2 SVGAGI, per germline. Clones were sequenced by immunoSEQ multiplex PCR, and TCRdb holds only the in-frame ones, with some missing. The sample has about 81,000 clones; 85% to 95% are singletons. The sequencing here drew on peripheral blood, taken 28 days after the second AZD1222 dose. This clonotype was sampled from an adult who received the AZD1222 COVID-19 vaccine. The gene calls are TRBV6-5 and TRBJ1-5; D might be TRBD1 (5 bases). This CDR3 reads CASSHSGNSNQPQHF. As DNA, the CDR3 is TGTGCCAGCAGTCACTCAGGGAATAGCAATCAGCCCCAGCATTTT.